The TCR beta chain described here comes from a study of radiotherapy plus CTLA-4 blockade in lung cancer. Study context: Objective responses were seen in about a sixth of patients, disease control in 31%.

Looked up from germline, CDR1 is WSHSY and CDR2 is SAAADI. The length of the CDR3 is 14 residues. Trimming cost V 3 bases and J 5 bases; bases outside gene matches: 5. Worth noting for this clone: The antigen is not known.

Clones were sequenced by immunoSEQ multiplex PCR, and TCRdb holds only the in-frame ones, with some missing. The sample lists about 91,000 clones, roughly 70% seen once, with over 11% in the top ten. The study, taken as a whole, reports: Expansion of tumor-derived TCR clones was observed in blood after radiotherapy plus ipilimumab. Early shifts in blood T cell clones, with interferon-beta, reportedly predicted response best.

Receiving focal radiation plus CTLA-4 blockade with ipilimumab were patients who had chemo-refractory metastatic non-small-cell lung cancer. The TCR comes from a human donor with non-small cell lung cancer that progressed on radiotherapy plus ipilimumab. V gene TRBV10-2 combines with J gene TRBJ2-5, with 8 bases aligning to TRBD1. Here the sequenced sample was peripheral blood, taken from a patient treated with radiotherapy plus ipilimumab. This CDR3 is CASSDRGRRETQYF. CDR3 sequence (DNA): TGCGCCAGCAGTGACAGGGGGCGGCGGGAGACCCAGTACTTC.